The 5 T cell receptor beta chains below were found in one sample sequenced in a study of control samples from healthy donors and cancer patients. Repertoires were generated with immunoSEQ multiplex PCR, while TCRdb's copy carries only in-frame clones and drops some. This sample has approximately 120,000 clones, with approximately 89% found just once. The sequencing sample was made of blood. These receptors all stem from a man in his sixties in good health.

The rearrangement uses TRBV21-1 and TRBJ1-2; whether TRBD1, the table's D call, matches the DNA was not checked. TRBV21-1 is recorded as a pseudogene. The CDR3 extends over 15 amino acids. The CDR3, as DNA: TGTGCCAGCAGCAAAGGACAGTCCGCTGACTATGGCTACACCTTC. It translates to CASSKGQSADYGYTF.

The chain joins TRBV6-5 to TRBJ1-5, with a tentative D call TRBD1 (6 bases). The germline gives CDR1 MNHEY, CDR2 SVGAGI. V was clipped by 8 bases and J by 7 bases, with 15 bases between them. There are 13 residues in the CDR3. CDR3: CASCGGLGQPQHF. The CDR3 coding sequence is TGTGCCAGCTGCGGGGGGCTTGGGCAGCCCCAGCATTTT.

This chain uses TRBV7-2 with TRBJ1-2; D is unclear. The germline gives CDR1 SGHTA, CDR2 FQGNSA. With 2 bases removed from V and 5 bases from J, the gap between germline ends came to 12 bases. The CDR3 has 14 residues. CDR3 sequence: CASSLTRGIYGYTF. In nucleotides, the CDR3 is TGTGCCAGCAGCTTAACTCGTGGAATTTATGGCTACACCTTC.

The CDR3 sequence is CASSARDRGGSPLHF. CDR3 nucleotides: TGTGCCAGCAGTGCCCGGGACCGAGGGGGTTCACCCCTCCACTTT. The V call is TRBV6-4, the J call TRBJ1-6; TRBD1 might be the D (6 bases). V lost 4 bases to trimming and J lost 9 bases, with 16 bases between them. This CDR3 is 15 amino acids long. Germline CDR1 reads MRHNA; CDR2 reads SNTAGT.

The rearrangement links TRBV6-5 to TRBJ1-1; D is ambiguous. V gave up 6 bases and J gave up 1 base, with 9 bases separating them. CDR3 size: 13 residues. The germline gives CDR1 MNHEY, CDR2 SVGAGI. CDR3 in amino acids: CASSLAGNTEAFF. CDR3 coding DNA: TGTGCCAGCAGCCTGGCGGGGAACACTGAAGCTTTCTTT.